A single sample is the source of the 25 T cell receptor beta chains below, sequenced in a study of vaccination effects on CD4 cells after COVID-19. These receptors are not linked to any known antigen. Antigen-specific CD4+ T cells were expanded (with viral peptide pools) by the ViraFEST assay ahead of sequencing. Once cultured for about 9 days, the cells underwent separation to obtain CD4+ T cells. Neither prior SARS-CoV-2 infection nor positive nucleocapsid antibodies were present in the vaccine recipients. Repertoires were generated with immunoSEQ multiplex PCR, while TCRdb's copy carries only in-frame clones and drops some. The sample consists of around 45,000 clones, roughly 79% of them appearing once. Sequencing was performed on CD4+ T cells from PBMCs cultured with SARS-CoV-2 spike peptides, taken before COVID-19 vaccination. Receptor source: a human donor who received a COVID-19 vaccine.

This rearrangement joins TRBV24-1 to TRBJ2-3; TRBD1 is a possible D gene (6 bases). The V end lost 3 bases, the J end lost 2 bases, and 14 bases lay between the germline ends. This CDR3 has 16 residues. Germline CDR1 KGHDR, CDR2 SFDVKD. In DNA, the CDR3 is TGTGCCACCAGTGATGGCACAGGGTCGCTCACAGATACGCAGTATTTT. It translates to CATSDGTGSLTDTQYF.

The chain employs TRBV6-5 and TRBJ2-1; no definite D call. The CDR3 runs to 11 residues. CDR1 is MNHEY, CDR2 SVGAGI, per germline. Trimming shortened V by 8 bases and J by 2 bases, and 4 bases separated the two germline ends. The chain's CDR3 is CASRTYNEQFF. The CDR3 bases are TGTGCCAGCCGGACCTACAATGAGCAGTTCTTC.

The chain links TRBV6-2 or TRBV6-3 to TRBJ1-1; no firm D call. V was pared by 1 base and J by 0 bases, with 3 bases between. Germline values: CDR1 MNHEY, CDR2 SVGEGT. CDR3 length: 13 amino acids. For the CDR3, the DNA is TGTGCCAGCAGTTACTTGTTGAACACTGAAGCTTTCTTT. The encoded protein is CASSYLLNTEAFF.

The chain employs TRBV4-1 and TRBJ1-3; D may be TRBD1 (5 bases). V lost 4 bases to trimming and J lost 0 bases, with 22 bases between them. CDR3 length: 19 amino acids. Per germline, CDR1 MGHRA and CDR2 YSYEKL. The CDR3 DNA sequence: TGCGCCAGCAGCCGTCCGGGACCGCTTGCCTTCAGCTCTGGAAACACCATATATTTT. It translates to CASSRPGPLAFSSGNTIYF.

The CDR3 DNA is TGTGCCAGCTCGCGGGACAGGGGAAACTATGGCTACACCTTC. Its translation is CASSRDRGNYGYTF. This rearrangement joins TRBV6-4 to TRBJ1-2; 10 bases fit TRBD1. Germline V gene data show CDR1 as MRHNA and CDR2 as SNTAGT. The CDR3 length is 14 residues. Trimming took 8 bases from V and 2 from J; bases not matched to a gene: 5.

This chain uses TRBV4-3 with TRBJ1-4, with D perhaps TRBD1 (6 bases). From germline, CDR1 is LGHNA and CDR2 YSLEER. The CDR3 loop spans 19 amino acids. V lost 2 bases and J 3 bases, leaving 22 bases between the germline ends. DNA for the CDR3: TGCGCCAGCAGCCAACCCCAGGGGCAGGGTGTTTTAGCTAATGAAAAACTGTTTTTT. Protein product: CASSQPQGQGVLANEKLFF.

The sample holds one count of this clone. This rearrangement joins TRBV28 to TRBJ2-1, with TRBD1 matching over 10 bases. V lost 6 bases and J lost 5; bases outside the gene matches: 7. The length of the CDR3 is 15 residues. Germline assignment: CDR1 MDHEN and CDR2 SYDVKM. The CDR3 nucleotides read TGTGCCAGCAGGATGTCCGGGACAGGGGACAATGAGCAGTTCTTC. This encodes CASRMSGTGDNEQFF.

The rearrangement uses TRBV5-1 and TRBJ2-5; 9 nucleotides line up with TRBD2. This CDR3 has 15 residues. The V and J ends lost 7 bases and 2 bases, in that order; junction bases with no gene match: 9. Germline V gene lookup returns CDR1 SGHRS and CDR2 YFSETQ. As DNA, the CDR3 is TGCGCCAGCGCCCCGACTAGCGGAACGCAAGAGACCCAGTACTTC. Protein sequence: CASAPTSGTQETQYF.

CDR3 amino acids: CASSLRGAQYF. The CDR3 DNA reads TGTGCCAGCAGCCTCCGGGGAGCCCAGTACTTC. This chain uses TRBV3-1 (or the pseudogene TRBV3-2) with TRBJ2-5, with a possible D match to TRBD2 (5 bases). V was clipped by 4 bases and J by 9 bases, with 9 bases between them. Germline V CDR1 and CDR2: LGHDT, YNNKEL (reference sequence). The CDR3 loop spans 11 amino acids.

This clone was seen only a few times. The genes are TRBV6-5 and TRBJ1-5, with 7 bases fitting TRBD1. The CDR3 length is 15 residues. From germline, CDR1 is MNHEY and CDR2 SVGAGI. Trimming took 0 bases from V and 4 from J; bases not matched to a gene: 3. The CDR3 region is CASSYSGTANQPQHF. The DNA for the CDR3 is TGTGCCAGCAGTTACTCTGGGACAGCAAATCAGCCCCAGCATTTT.

This clone turned up a few times. This rearrangement joins TRBV2 to TRBJ1-1; D uncertain. The V and J ends lost 2 bases and 1 base respectively, with 14 bases between them. Germline lookup yields CDR1 SNHLY and CDR2 FYNNEI. The CDR3 has 16 residues. This CDR3 is CASSETTLIKNTEAFF. CDR3 in DNA: TGTGCCAGCAGTGAAACCACATTGATTAAGAACACTGAAGCTTTCTTT.

This clone was recorded a few times. V usage is TRBV15 and J usage is TRBJ2-2; TRBD2 is a possible D gene (5 bases). Trimming removed 0 bases at V and 6 bases at J, with 17 bases between. CDR1 LNHNV and CDR2 YYDKDF come from the germline V gene (reference sequence). The CDR3 totals 17 residues. CDR3 sequence: CATSRDFPRGESGELFF. CDR3 nucleotides: TGTGCCACCAGCAGAGATTTTCCCCGGGGTGAATCCGGGGAGCTGTTTTTT.

The chain links TRBV5-6 to TRBJ1-6, with TRBD1 matching over 9 bases. This CDR3 is 15 amino acids long. Germline V lookup: CDR1 SGHDT, CDR2 YYEEEE. V dropped 2 bases and J dropped 7; count of bases not matched to a gene: 4. The CDR3 DNA is TGTGCCAGCAGCTTCCTTACAGGGGGCAATTCACCCCTCCACTTT. Encoded protein: CASSFLTGGNSPLHF.

CDR3 region: CASSLAGNADTQYF. The DNA of the CDR3 is TGTGCCAGCAGCTTGGCAGGGAATGCAGATACGCAGTATTTT. The chain links TRBV5-8 to TRBJ2-3; tentative D call: TRBD1 (5 bases). In germline, CDR1 is SGHTS, CDR2 YDEGEE. The V end lost 0 bases, the J end lost 4 bases, and 9 bases lay between the germline ends. This CDR3 contains 14 residues.

The chain uses TRBV28 and TRBJ2-5; no clear D gene. The CDR3 is 13 amino acids. CDR1 is MDHEN, CDR2 SYDVKM, per germline. V was pared by 1 base and J by 5 bases, with 8 bases between. The CDR3 protein is CASSLSGRETQYF. CDR3 in DNA: TGTGCCAGCAGTTTATCGGGTCGGGAGACCCAGTACTTC. Full variable domain (rest looked up from reference TRBV28 and TRBJ2-5): DVKVTQSSRYLVKRTGEKVFLECVQDMDHENMFWYRQDPGLGLRLIYFSYDVKMKEKGDIPEGYSVSREKKERFSLILESASTNQTSMYLCASSLSGRETQYFGPGTRLLVL.

The chain recombines TRBV19 with TRBJ2-1; the D gene is possibly TRBD2 (5 bases). The CDR3 covers 11 residues. Germline V gene lookup returns CDR1 LNHDA and CDR2 SQIVND (reference sequence). V was trimmed by 6 bases and J by 10 bases, leaving 10 bases between them. CDR3 DNA sequence: TGTGCCAGTAGCTCCCGGGAAGAGCAGTTCTTC. Protein sequence: CASSSREEQFF.

This clone was seen only once. This chain uses TRBV6-6 with TRBJ2-2; D possibly corresponds to TRBD2 (6 bases). Per the germline V gene, CDR1 is MNHNY and CDR2 is SVGAGI (reference sequence). V lost 4 bases and J 5 bases, leaving 8 bases between the germline ends. CDR3 size: 13 residues. The CDR3 region is CASSLEGTGELFF. CDR3 nucleotide sequence: TGTGCCAGCAGTTTGGAGGGAACCGGGGAGCTGTTTTTT.

This clone was seen more than once but under ten times. This chain uses TRBV7-2 with TRBJ1-1; D is ambiguous. From germline, CDR1 is SGHTA and CDR2 FQGNSA. This CDR3 comprises 13 residues. V was cut by 3 bases and J by 5 bases, with 10 bases left in between. This CDR3 is CASSFDRETEAFF. CDR3 in DNA: TGTGCCAGCAGCTTTGATAGGGAAACTGAAGCTTTCTTT. The full variable domain, with the rest looked up from reference TRBV7-2 and TRBJ1-1, is GAGVSQSPSNKVTEKGKDVELRCDPISGHTALYWYRQSLGQGLEFLIYFQGNSAPDKSGLPSDRFSAERTGGSVSTLTIQRTQQEDSAVYLCASSFDRETEAFFGQGTRLTVV.

J is TRBJ1-3 and V is TRBV5-6, with no clear D. CDR3 length: 13 residues. V lost 4 bases and J lost 4, with 9 bases in between. Germline V CDR1 and CDR2: SGHDT, YYEEEE. The CDR3 protein is CASSTTTGNTIYF. The CDR3 DNA reads TGTGCCAGCAGCACGACGACAGGAAACACCATATATTTT.

The chain joins TRBV5-1 to TRBJ1-3; TRBD1 agrees at 7 bases. V was clipped by 4 bases and J by 2 bases; unmatched bases: 3. There are 14 residues in the CDR3. CDR1 and CDR2 (germline): SGHRS, YFSETQ. In nucleotides, the CDR3 is TGCGCCAGCAGCGCCGGGACAGCTGGAAACACCATATATTTT. It yields the protein CASSAGTAGNTIYF. Filled out from reference TRBV5-1 and TRBJ1-3, the complete variable domain reads KAGVTQTPRYLIKTRGQQVTLSCSPISGHRSVSWYQQTPGQGLQFLFEYFSETQRNKGNFPGRFSGRQFSNSRSEMNVSTLELGDSALYLCASSAGTAGNTIYFGEGSWLTVV.

This clone showed up just a few times. This chain joins TRBV5-5 and TRBJ1-5; TRBD1 agrees at 7 bases. The CDR3 is 15 residues long. Germline CDR1 SGHKS, CDR2 YYEKEE (reference sequence). V shed 2 bases and J 4 bases; nucleotides not matched to a gene: 6. The CDR3 region is CASSLTTGINQPQHF. In nucleotides, the CDR3 is TGTGCCAGCAGCTTAACGACAGGGATAAATCAGCCCCAGCATTTT.

The chain uses TRBV6-5 and TRBJ1-6; D is uncertain. Per the germline V gene, CDR1 is MNHEY and CDR2 is SVGAGI. V was shortened by 2 bases and J by 9 bases, with 5 bases between the two germline ends. CDR3 length equals 12 residues. The CDR3 DNA sequence: TGTGCCAGCAGTTACGCGGGTTCACCCCTCCACTTT. Protein product: CASSYAGSPLHF.

The J gene is TRBJ1-2, the V gene TRBV6-5; unclear D gene. This CDR3 is 10 amino acids long. Germline CDR1 and CDR2: MNHEY and SVGAGI. Trimming removed 10 bases from V and 6 bases from J, with 9 bases in between. The CDR3 spells CATTYNGYTF. The CDR3 nucleotides are TGTGCCACCACTTACAATGGCTACACCTTC.

This clone appeared a single time. The CDR3 here is CASTPTGTAGNTIYF. CDR3 DNA: TGTGCCAGCACTCCGACTGGGACGGCCGGAAACACCATATATTTT. The chain couples TRBV6-5 to TRBJ1-3, with D possibly TRBD1 on 5 matching bases. The germline CDR1 and CDR2 sequences are MNHEY and SVGAGI. Trimming pared 7 bases from V and 4 bases from J, leaving 17 bases between. CDR3 length equals 15 residues.

The chain is built from TRBV28 and TRBJ1-2, with D maybe TRBD1 (5 bases). The germline CDR1 and CDR2 sequences are MDHEN and SYDVKM. The CDR3 is 14 amino acids. The V gene lost 3 bases and the J gene lost 7 bases, with 15 bases spanning the gap. The CDR3 sequence is CASSLVGGVGGYTF. In nucleotides, the CDR3 is TGTGCCAGCAGTTTGGTGGGGGGGGTGGGTGGCTACACCTTC.